One sample yielded the 15 T cell receptor beta chains listed below, sequenced in a study of blood T cells in healthy people across ages. The use of a sample-barcoded 5' primer and a J-beta primer mix characterized a second PCR of roughly 6 to 11 cycles. TCRdb reprocessed the 5' RACE reads via MiXCR and lists one record per CDR3 protein. The table has over 450,000 distinct CDR3 sequences, 24% seen once. The same sample was also used in a study of T cells of mothers and their children.

The sample comprised blood. The receptors stem from a boy between 10 and 17 years old in good health.

This clonotype was found once. This chain connects TRBV12-3 or TRBV12-4 to TRBJ2-7; TRBD2 might be the D (6 bases). Trimming shortened V by 1 base and J by 2 bases, and 9 bases separated the two germline ends. CDR3 length: 14 amino acids. The CDR3 protein is CASSLGDFTYEQYF. CDR3 nucleotide sequence: TGTGCCAGCAGTTTAGGGGACTTCACCTACGAGCAGTACTTC.

A few counts support this clonotype. The genes are TRBV5-1 and TRBJ2-2; 11 bases map to TRBD2. CDR3 length equals 16 residues. The trim removed 2 bases at V and 5 bases at J, leaving 5 bases unmatched. Germline assignment: CDR1 SGHRS and CDR2 YFSETQ. CDR3 in DNA: TGCGCCAGCAGCTTACTAGCGGGAGTCGGGACCGGGGAGCTGTTTTTT. This sequence encodes CASSLLAGVGTGELFF.

There are a few counts of this clonotype. The CDR3 DNA reads as TGTGCCAGCAGTTTAAACCGGGACCACGACGAGCAGTACTTC. It translates to CASSLNRDHDEQYF. The chain combines TRBV28 with TRBJ2-7; TRBD1 or TRBD2 may be the D gene (5 bases each). CDR3 length: 14 residues. V shed 2 bases and J shed 5 bases, with 13 bases lying between them. Per germline, CDR1 MDHEN and CDR2 SYDVKM.

V and J are TRBV7-3 and TRBJ2-5; 9 bases fit TRBD1. CDR3 length equals 14 residues. The germline V gene has CDR1 SGHTA and CDR2 FQGTGA. Unmatched junction bases numbered 7, after V lost 5 bases and J lost 6 bases. CDR3 DNA sequence: TGTGCCAGCAGCCCATGGACAGGGGAAAAGACCCAGTACTTC. Translating it yields CASSPWTGEKTQYF.

V gene TRBV18 combines with J gene TRBJ1-6, with D uncertain. Trimming stripped 3 bases from V and 7 bases from J, with 10 bases between. The CDR3 contains 14 residues. CDR1 and CDR2 from the germline V gene are KGHSH and LQKENI. CDR3 in DNA: TGTGCCAGCTCACCGGACTGGAGAAATTCACCCCTCCACTTT. This translates into CASSPDWRNSPLHF.

This clonotype came up many times. This chain links TRBV18 with TRBJ2-7; 7 bases line up with TRBD1. Germline V gene data show CDR1 as KGHSH and CDR2 as LQKENI. The CDR3 consists of 16 residues. V trimming: 2 bases; J trimming: 0 bases; junction bases outside the gene matches: 7. Here the CDR3 DNA reads TGTGCCAGCTCACCAACGCCGGGACAGAACTCCTACGAGCAGTACTTC. It codes for CASSPTPGQNSYEQYF.

The genes are TRBV6-5 and TRBJ2-2, with 9 positions matching TRBD1. Germline values: CDR1 MNHEY, CDR2 SVGAGI. The CDR3 length is 15 residues. V shed 5 bases, J shed 5 bases, and the junction held 6 bases outside the gene matches. For the CDR3, the DNA is TGTGCCAGCAGTCCTGACAGGGGGGAAACCGGGGAGCTGTTTTTT. Translated, it gives CASSPDRGETGELFF.

Turning to this clonotype: One end of the junction fails to match germline, which may point to a read error. The V and J genes are TRBV5-1 and TRBJ2-7; D remains unclear. CDR1 and CDR2 (germline): SGHRS, YFSETQ. There are 13 residues in the CDR3. Here the CDR3 DNA reads TGCGCCAGCAGCTTGGACACCTCCTACAAGCAGTACTTC. This encodes CASSLDTSYKQYF.

The rearrangement uses TRBV9 and TRBJ2-3; weak D call: TRBD2 (6 bases). CDR1 and CDR2 from the germline V gene are SGDLS and YYNGEE. The CDR3 totals 15 residues. Trimming removed 4 bases from V and 3 bases from J, with 15 bases in between. CDR3 DNA sequence: TGTGCCAGCAGCCCACTAGGAGGGGCGACAGATACGCAGTATTTT. It encodes CASSPLGGATDTQYF.

This clonotype was counted a few times. V gene TRBV27 combines with J gene TRBJ2-7; no definite D call. Trimming removed 5 bases from V and 6 bases from J, with 14 bases in between. The CDR3 runs to 13 residues. From germline, CDR1 is MNHEY and CDR2 SMNVEV (reference sequence). CDR3 in amino acids: CASSPGVPGEQYF. DNA for the CDR3: TGTGCCAGCAGTCCCGGAGTCCCCGGCGAGCAGTACTTC.

This chain connects TRBV20-1 to TRBJ2-7; maybe TRBD2 (5 bases). In germline, CDR1 is DFQATT, CDR2 SNEGSKA (reference sequence). The CDR3 is 14 residues long. V was shortened by 3 bases and J by 0 bases, with 12 bases between the two germline ends. The CDR3 DNA reads as TGCAGTGCTAGGAGCGGAAGGAGCTCCTACGAGCAGTACTTC. Protein: CSARSGRSSYEQYF.

This clonotype was counted between two and nine times. The chain has TRBV20-1 and TRBJ2-3, with a possible D match to TRBD1 (6 bases). Germline values: CDR1 DFQATT, CDR2 SNEGSKA (reference sequence). This CDR3 is built from 15 residues. V gave up 3 bases and J gave up 6 bases, with 19 bases separating them. Here the CDR3 reads CSASGGRGLRDTQYF. The CDR3 region has the DNA TGCAGTGCTAGCGGAGGCAGGGGCCTGAGGGATACGCAGTATTTT.

This clonotype was seen a few times. The V gene is TRBV7-6, the J gene TRBJ2-4; the D call may be TRBD1 or TRBD2 (5 bases each). The CDR3 contains 16 residues. CDR1 is SGHVS and CDR2 is FNYEAQ in the germline V gene. V lost 6 bases and J 0 bases, leaving 15 bases between the germline ends. The CDR3 loop is CASSPRIGAAKNIQYF. In DNA form, the CDR3 reads TGTGCCAGCAGTCCCAGAATCGGGGCAGCCAAAAACATTCAGTACTTC.

Turning to this clonotype: The conserved final phenylalanine or tryptophan is absent from the CDR3, which likely points to a read error. The rearrangement links TRBV12-3 or TRBV12-4 to TRBJ2-6; 10 bases agree with TRBD1. The CDR3 loop spans 18 amino acids. With V trimmed by 5 bases and J by 2 bases, 9 bases remained unmatched. CDR3 nucleotide sequence: TGTGCCAGCAGTATATCCGGGACAGGGGTAACTGGGGCCAACGTCCTGACTTCC. Protein: CASSISGTGVTGANVLTS.

This clonotype was detected a few times. The J gene is TRBJ1-2, the V gene TRBV6-2 or TRBV6-3, with D possibly being TRBD1 (5 bases). Per germline, CDR1 MNHEY and CDR2 SVGEGT. V was cut by 7 bases and J by 4 bases, with 10 bases left in between. The CDR3 is made up of 12 amino acids. CDR3 region: CASTRGAYGYTF. In DNA form, the CDR3 reads TGTGCCAGCACGAGAGGGGCCTATGGCTACACCTTC.